This TCR beta chain was recorded in a study of T-cell reconstitution after alpha-beta-depleted transplantation in children. This clonotype was counted ten times or more. Unique molecular identifiers were incorporated when the TCRbeta library was constructed. TCRdb recomputed calls from the PCR reads with MiXCR, one row per CDR3 protein. The sample consists of some 550,000 distinct CDR3 sequences, 20% to 25% of them appearing once. Specimen: PBMCs, mostly from graft donor cells, collected 360 days after TCRalphabeta/CD19-depleted stem cell transplant. The TCR comes from a boy under two years old who had a stem cell transplant for acute myeloid leukemia, so the T cells may come from the graft donor.

Here the CDR3 reads CSVPPLSSYNEQFF. The CDR3 DNA follows: TGCAGTGTTCCCCCACTAAGCTCCTACAATGAGCAGTTCTTC. This chain connects TRBV20-1 to TRBJ2-1; no reliable D call. This CDR3 has 14 amino acids. V was pared by 7 bases and J by 0 bases, with 13 bases between. Germline V gene lookup returns CDR1 DFQATT and CDR2 SNEGSKA (reference sequence).